Listed below are T cell receptor beta chains from one sample, sequenced in a study of identical twins. TCRdb redid the calling of the 5' RACE reads with MiXCR, one entry per CDR3 protein. The table lists approximately 630,000 distinct CDR3 sequences, under 8.5% of them singletons, with roughly 1.6% in the top ten. These sequences were also reported in another study, on yellow fever vaccine responses in identical twins.

The sample taken for sequencing was PBMCs. The receptors here all came from a woman between 18 and 30 years old in good health. Both conserved end residues are part of each CDR3. Fields, in order: CDR3 length, J gene, V gene, clone size, D gene, CDR3 protein, CDR3 DNA. The D gene is left open where the match is weak. Rows may omit the clone size; those that give it use once, few, many or a size class.

14	TRBJ1-3	TRBV7-8	many	.	CASSFARAGNTIYF	TGTGCCAGCAGCTTTGCCAGGGCTGGAAACACCATATATTTT
14	TRBJ2-5	TRBV10-3	many	.	CAISAGGGTETQYF	TGTGCCATCAGTGCAGGAGGAGGGACGGAGACCCAGTACTTC
15	TRBJ2-1	TRBV13	few	.	CASSYAGRGYNEQFF	TGTGCCAGCAGCTACGCAGGACGGGGGTACAATGAGCAGTTCTTC
15	TRBJ2-1	TRBV11-3	.	TRBD1	CASSSWTGADNEQFF	TGTGCCAGCAGCTCTTGGACAGGGGCAGACAATGAGCAGTTCTTC
14	TRBJ2-2	TRBV6-4	few	.	CASSDTADTGELFF	TGTGCCAGCAGTGACACCGCGGACACCGGGGAGCTGTTTTTT
15	TRBJ1-2	TRBV6-5	many	.	CASSYGGGAQEGYTF	TGTGCCAGCAGTTACGGAGGGGGTGCCCAGGAGGGCTACACCTTC
14	TRBJ1-5	TRBV12-3/TRBV12-4	many	.	CASSLWGYGQPQHF	TGTGCCAGCAGTTTGTGGGGGTACGGGCAGCCCCAGCATTTT
12	TRBJ2-1	TRBV29-1	few	.	CSVERVYNEQFF	TGCAGCGTTGAACGAGTCTACAATGAGCAGTTCTTC
14	TRBJ2-2	TRBV24-1	many	.	CATNRGGNTGELFF	TGTGCCACCAACAGGGGAGGAAACACCGGGGAGCTGTTTTTT
14	TRBJ2-5	TRBV9	few	.	CASSPDEARETQYF	TGTGCCAGCAGCCCCGATGAGGCTCGGGAGACCCAGTACTTC
15	TRBJ2-1	TRBV7-3	.	.	CASSVTRADYNEQFF	TGTGCCAGCAGCGTGACGAGGGCCGATTACAATGAGCAGTTCTTC
14	TRBJ1-1	TRBV3-1	many	.	CASSQVSVGTEAFF	TGTGCCAGCAGCCAAGTTTCGGTGGGTACTGAAGCTTTCTTT
13	TRBJ2-5	TRBV7-2	many	.	CASSLPRGETQYF	TGTGCCAGCAGCTTGCCCCGGGGAGAGACCCAGTACTTC
15	TRBJ2-3	TRBV7-3	.	.	CASSLTSFSTDTQYF	TGTGCCAGCAGCTTAACCTCCTTTAGCACAGATACGCAGTATTTT
19	TRBJ1-3	TRBV6-1	.	.	CASSEMGPGTTSSGNTIYF	TGTGCCAGCAGTGAAATGGGCCCCGGGACAACAAGCTCTGGAAACACCATATATTTT
16	TRBJ2-3	TRBV3-1	few	TRBD2	CASSRGLAGILDTQYF	TGTGCCAGCAGCCGGGGACTAGCGGGGATTCTGGATACGCAGTATTTT
15	TRBJ2-1	TRBV20-1	many	.	CSARDRVAVYNEQFF	TGCAGTGCTAGAGATCGAGTAGCGGTTTACAATGAGCAGTTCTTC
15	TRBJ2-1	TRBV7-9	many	.	CASSLVGGPYNEQFF	TGTGCCAGCAGCTTGGTGGGGGGACCCTACAATGAGCAGTTCTTC
15	TRBJ1-1	TRBV29-1	.	TRBD1	CSVSMDRLRNTEAYF	TGCAGCGTCTCAATGGACAGGTTGAGGAACACTGAAGCTTACTTT
14	TRBJ1-3	TRBV6-1	many	.	CASSEGPGGDTIYF	TGTGCCAGCAGTGAAGGACCCGGAGGGGACACCATATATTTT
14	TRBJ1-1	TRBV27	few	.	CASSWGIENTEAFF	TGTGCCAGCAGTTGGGGGATTGAGAACACTGAAGCTTTCTTT
13	TRBJ2-7	TRBV12-3/TRBV12-4	many	.	CASSLAGGYEQYF	TGTGCCAGCAGTTTAGCAGGAGGGTACGAGCAGTACTTC
17	TRBJ2-1	TRBV7-9	few	TRBD1	CASSPPQGQGPYNEQFF	TGTGCCAGCAGCCCTCCCCAGGGACAGGGTCCTTACAATGAGCAGTTCTTC
14	TRBJ2-2	TRBV5-6	many	TRBD1	CASSPRQGTGELFF	TGTGCCAGCAGCCCTAGACAGGGAACCGGGGAGCTGTTTTTT
13	TRBJ1-3	TRBV20-1	.	.	CSARATGGNTIYF	TGCAGTGCTAGAGCTACAGGCGGAAACACCATATATTTT
15	TRBJ2-1	TRBV20-1	.	TRBD2	CSAPDAQGGVNEQFF	TGCAGTGCCCCAGACGCGCAGGGAGGGGTCAATGAGCAGTTCTTC
16	TRBJ2-5	TRBV5-1	.	TRBD2	CASSTRTSGGQETQYF	TGCGCCAGCAGCACCCGGACTAGCGGGGGGCAAGAGACCCAGTACTTC
18	TRBJ1-1	TRBV12-3/TRBV12-4	few	.	CASSFGGPGWGDVAEAFF	TGTGCCAGCAGTTTCGGAGGGCCTGGCTGGGGGGATGTAGCTGAAGCTTTCTTT
16	TRBJ2-7	TRBV12-3/TRBV12-4	.	.	CASSWGASWASYEQYF	TGTGCCAGCAGTTGGGGGGCTAGTTGGGCCTCCTACGAGCAGTACTTC